This record covers a single T cell receptor (beta chain). This record belongs to a study of blood T cell repertoires in COVID-19. Whole-study context: T cells, B-cell-depleted T cells, or PBMCs supplied cDNA or gDNA.

Libraries were prepared by immunoSEQ multiplex PCR; TCRdb keeps only in-frame clonotypes and omits some of them. The sample shows about 140,000 clones, about 87% of them seen only once. CDR3 length: 15 amino acids. CDR1 LGHNA and CDR2 YSLEER come from the germline V gene. Trimming left V 4 bases short and J 0 bases short, with 9 bases between. The specimen sequenced was peripheral blood. This TCR was recovered from a man aged 45 to 65 who had recovered from COVID-19. J is TRBJ1-4 and V is TRBV4-3, with D perhaps TRBD1 (5 bases). The CDR3 spells CASSLDSATNEKLFF. CDR3 DNA sequence: TGCGCCAGCAGCCTCGACAGTGCAACTAATGAAAAACTGTTTTTT.